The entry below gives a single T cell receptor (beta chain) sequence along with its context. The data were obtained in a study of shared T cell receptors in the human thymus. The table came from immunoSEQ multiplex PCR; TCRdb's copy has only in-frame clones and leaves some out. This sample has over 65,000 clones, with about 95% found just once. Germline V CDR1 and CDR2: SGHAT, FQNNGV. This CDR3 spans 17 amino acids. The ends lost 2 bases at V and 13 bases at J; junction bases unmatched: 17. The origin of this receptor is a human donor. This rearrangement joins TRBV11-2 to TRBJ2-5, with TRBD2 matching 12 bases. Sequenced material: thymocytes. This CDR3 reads CASSLRLAGVRMPRRYF. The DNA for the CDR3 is TGTGCCAGCAGCTTAAGACTAGCGGGGGTCCGAATGCCTAGGAGGTACTTC.